This TCR beta chain was obtained from a study of control samples from healthy donors and cancer patients. The method was immunoSEQ multiplex PCR; TCRdb's version includes in-frame clones alone and lacks a portion of them. The data hold 150,000 to 200,000 clones, with over 85% observed a single time. The CDR3 runs to 12 residues. CDR1 and CDR2 from the germline V gene are MNHNY and SVGAGI (reference sequence). The V end was cut by 2 bases, the J end by 4 bases, with 3 bases between. The TCR was taken from a man between 25 and 39 years old in good health. The sample consisted of blood. The chain employs TRBV6-6 and TRBJ1-5; D remains unclear. The CDR3 sequence: CASSYQNQPQHF. CDR3 nucleotides: TGTGCCAGCAGTTACCAGAATCAGCCCCAGCATTTT.